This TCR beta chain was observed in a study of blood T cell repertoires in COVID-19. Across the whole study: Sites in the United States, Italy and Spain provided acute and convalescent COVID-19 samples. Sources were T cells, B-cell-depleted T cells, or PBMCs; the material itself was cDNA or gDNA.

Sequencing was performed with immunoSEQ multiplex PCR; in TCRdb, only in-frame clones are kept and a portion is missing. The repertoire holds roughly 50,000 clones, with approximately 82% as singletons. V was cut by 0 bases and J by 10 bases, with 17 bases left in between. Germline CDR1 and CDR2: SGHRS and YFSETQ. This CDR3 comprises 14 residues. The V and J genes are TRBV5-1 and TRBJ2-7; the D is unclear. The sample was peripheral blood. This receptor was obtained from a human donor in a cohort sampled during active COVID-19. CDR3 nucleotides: TGCGCCAGCAGCTTGGATGTCGGCGGTGGTGAACAGTACTTC. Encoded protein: CASSLDVGGGEQYF.